Following are 9 T cell receptor beta chains from one sample sequenced in a study of T-cell reconstitution after alpha-beta-depleted transplantation in children. For TCRbeta, the library was prepared with unique molecular identifiers. MiXCR, applied by TCRdb to the PCR reads, yields one record per CDR3 protein. The sample includes 90,000 to 120,000 distinct CDR3 sequences, 5.5% to 7% of them seen just once. The input for sequencing was PBMCs, mostly from graft donor cells, taken 360 days after TCRalphabeta/CD19-depleted stem cell transplant. Receptor source: a male patient aged 2 to 9 who had a stem cell transplant for acute lymphoblastic leukemia, so the T cells may come from the graft donor.

This clonotype was recorded at least ten times. This rearrangement joins TRBV28 to TRBJ2-1; no clear D. The CDR3 has 15 amino acids. Germline CDR1 reads MDHEN; CDR2 reads SYDVKM. With 1 base removed from V and 3 bases from J, the gap between germline ends came to 10 bases. The CDR3 sequence is CASSLSHPRYNEQFF. As DNA, the CDR3 is TGTGCCAGCAGTTTATCCCATCCCCGCTACAATGAGCAGTTCTTC.

The rearrangement uses TRBV4-2 and TRBJ2-5; D remains ambiguous. CDR3 length: 16 residues. V was shortened by 0 bases and J by 0 bases, with 11 bases between the two germline ends. The germline gives CDR1 LGHNA, CDR2 YNFKEQ. As DNA, the CDR3 is TGTGCCAGCAGCCAAGATCCCCAGATGTACCAAGAGACCCAGTACTTC. Its protein is CASSQDPQMYQETQYF.

This clonotype has just a few counts. The V call is TRBV18, the J call TRBJ2-2; D may be TRBD2 (5 bases). CDR3 length equals 16 residues. The germline CDR1 and CDR2 sequences are KGHSH and LQKENI. Trimming pared 2 bases from V and 0 bases from J, leaving 10 bases between. CDR3 nucleotide sequence: TGTGCCAGCTCACCAGAGACGGGGTCGAACACCGGGGAGCTGTTTTTT. This sequence encodes CASSPETGSNTGELFF. Using reference TRBV18 and TRBJ2-2 for the parts outside the CDR3, the full variable domain is NAGVMQNPRHLVRRRGQEARLRCSPMKGHSHVYWYRQLPEEGLKFMVYLQKENIIDESGMPKERFSAEFPKEGPSILRIQQVVRGDSAAYFCASSPETGSNTGELFFGEGSRLTVL.

This clonotype was counted between two and nine times. In DNA form, the CDR3 reads TGCGCCAGCAGAGTTAAGGGCACCGGGGAGCTGTTTTTT. Protein sequence: CASRVKGTGELFF. This rearrangement joins TRBV4-1 to TRBJ2-2; no definite D call. Between the trimmed V and J ends, which lost 6 bases and 4 bases, there was a span of 9 bases. The CDR3 contains 13 residues. The germline V gene encodes CDR1 MGHRA and CDR2 YSYEKL.

This clonotype was seen a few times. This chain joins TRBV20-1 and TRBJ2-5; D uncertain. Trimming shortened V by 3 bases and J by 5 bases, and 7 bases separated the two germline ends. This CDR3 spans 11 amino acids. CDR1 is DFQATT and CDR2 is SNEGSKA in the germline V gene (reference sequence). CDR3 loop: CSASSRETQYF. As DNA, the CDR3 is TGCAGTGCTAGTAGTCGGGAGACCCAGTACTTC.

The sample holds a few counts of this clonotype. The rearrangement joins TRBV30 to TRBJ2-1; the D is unclear. The CDR3 sequence is 11 residues long. V dropped 1 base and J dropped 8 bases, with 6 bases sitting between them. The germline CDR1 and CDR2 sequences are GTSNPN and SVGIG (reference sequence). In DNA form, the CDR3 reads TGTGCCTGGAGTGCCCCCCATGAGCAGTTCTTC. Its translation: CAWSAPHEQFF.

The table lists this clonotype with many counts. The chain links TRBV10-3 to TRBJ1-6, with a tentative D call TRBD1 (5 bases). V gave up 0 bases and J gave up 10 bases, with 10 bases separating them. The length of the CDR3 is 14 residues. Germline V CDR1 and CDR2: ENHRY, SYGVKD. This CDR3 reads CAISESGVRSPLHF. For the CDR3, the DNA is TGTGCCATCAGTGAGTCAGGGGTCAGATCACCCCTCCACTTT.

This clonotype was found many times. CDR3 region: CASSEGRLYEQYF. The CDR3 DNA is TGTGCCAGCAGTGAAGGCAGGCTCTACGAGCAGTACTTC. This rearrangement joins TRBV6-1 to TRBJ2-7; D uncertain. The V end was cut by 1 base, the J end by 3 bases, with 7 bases between. CDR1 and CDR2 (germline): MNHNS, SASEGT. CDR3 length: 13 residues.

This clonotype showed up many times. The V call is TRBV9, the J call TRBJ1-3; unclear D gene. V lost 0 bases and J lost 2, with 12 bases in between. CDR3 size: 16 residues. Per the germline V gene, CDR1 is SGDLS and CDR2 is YYNGEE. The CDR3 nucleotides are TGTGCCAGCAGCGTAGAGGTCACAGTGACTGGAAACACCATATATTTT. This gives the protein CASSVEVTVTGNTIYF.